This T cell receptor (beta chain) stems from a study of T cells in Graves' hyperthyroidism and ophthalmopathy. General study points: Expanded thyroid clonotypes (above 0.001) were mostly also found in blood. Ophthalmopathy got predicted by the model a median around 6.8 months before its onset. Ophthalmopathy and stable hyperthyroidism were separated by a 13 V-J model.

Under 3 months was the duration of disease in ophthalmopathy patients, who also had a Clinical Activity Score of at least 3 and a NOSPECS grade of at least 4. The source material, RNA transcripts, was used to amplify TCR beta CDR3 regions. The primer set for the first-round RT-PCR of the TCR CDR3 was HTBI. TCRdb re-derived calls from the multiplex PCR reads in MiXCR, one entry per CDR3 protein. The sample consists of roughly 560,000 distinct CDR3 sequences, under 15% of them appearing once. This clonotype has ten or more counts. As yet, its antigen is unknown. The clonotype was recovered from a woman in her 40s with Graves' ophthalmopathy. The specimen was blood.

CDR3 sequence reads: CASSFWGRGLEQYF. The CDR3 nucleotides are TGTGCCAGCAGCTTTTGGGGGCGCGGATTGGAGCAGTACTTC. The chain has TRBV7-2 and TRBJ2-7; possible D gene TRBD1, 6 bases. Germline-derived CDR1 and CDR2 are SGHTA and FQGNSA. Trimming shortened V by 3 bases and J by 7 bases, and 16 bases separated the two germline ends. This CDR3 region has 14 residues.